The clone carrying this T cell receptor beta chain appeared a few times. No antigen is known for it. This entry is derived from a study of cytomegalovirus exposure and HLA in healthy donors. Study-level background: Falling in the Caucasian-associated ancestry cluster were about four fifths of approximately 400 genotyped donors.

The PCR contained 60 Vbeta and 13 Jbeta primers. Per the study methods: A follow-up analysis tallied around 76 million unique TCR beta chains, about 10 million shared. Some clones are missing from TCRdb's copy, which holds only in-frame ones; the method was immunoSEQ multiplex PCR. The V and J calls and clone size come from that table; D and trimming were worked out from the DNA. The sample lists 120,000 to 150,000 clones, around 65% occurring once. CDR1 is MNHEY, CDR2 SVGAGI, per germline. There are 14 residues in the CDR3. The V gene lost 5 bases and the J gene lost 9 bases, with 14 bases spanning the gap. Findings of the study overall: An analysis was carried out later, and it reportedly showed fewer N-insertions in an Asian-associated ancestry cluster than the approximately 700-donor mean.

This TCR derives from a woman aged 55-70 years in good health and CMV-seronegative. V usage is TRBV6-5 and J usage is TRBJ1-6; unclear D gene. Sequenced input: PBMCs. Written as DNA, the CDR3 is TGTGCCAGCAGTGAAGGCGGTTACACTTCACCCCTCCACTTT. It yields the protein CASSEGGYTSPLHF.